A selection of T cell receptor beta chains follows, all from one sample in a study of cytomegalovirus exposure and HLA in healthy donors. The protocol was immunoSEQ multiplex PCR, while the TCRdb copy is restricted to in-frame clones and leaves out a portion. In the table there are fewer than 200,000 clones, roughly 65% of which are singletons. The specimen was PBMCs. Every receptor here comes from a woman younger than 30 in good health and CMV-seropositive. Each CDR3 is given with its conserved first and last residue. A D gene is named only where the DNA matches it firmly. Expanded clones get a size class; other rows say once, few or many, or leave the size out.

j_call v_call clone_size d_call cdr3_aa cdr3_nt
TRBJ1-6 TRBV7-3 . TRBD1 CASSSTGQGNSPLHF TGTGCCAGCAGCTCTACGGGACAGGGGAATTCACCCCTCCACTTT
TRBJ2-3 TRBV11-3 . . CASSSRGTDTQYF TGTGCCAGCAGCTCGCGGGGAACAGATACGCAGTATTTT
TRBJ1-2 TRBV5-1 few . CASSLFGGGNVYGYTF TGCGCCAGCAGCTTGTTTGGGGGAGGTAACGTCTATGGCTACACCTTC
TRBJ2-7 TRBV18 . . CASSPPGLRSYEQYF TGTGCCAGCTCCCCCCCAGGATTACGGTCCTACGAGCAGTACTTC
TRBJ2-7 TRBV7-2 . . CASSLDLFYEQYF TGTGCCAGCAGCTTAGACCTATTCTACGAGCAGTACTTC
TRBJ2-1 TRBV27 . TRBD2 CASSPRPAGVYNEQFF TGTGCCAGCAGTCCCCGGCCAGCGGGGGTCTACAATGAGCAGTTCTTC
TRBJ2-7 TRBV6-5 once TRBD2 CASNRALAGQYEQYF TGTGCCAGCAACCGAGCTCTAGCGGGTCAATACGAGCAGTACTTC
TRBJ2-7 TRBV30 few . CAWSAEYEQYF TGTGCCTGGAGCGCGGAATACGAGCAGTACTTC
TRBJ2-1 TRBV6-1 once . CASSEGTRGIHNEQFF TGTGCCAGCAGTGAAGGGACTAGGGGGATCCACAATGAGCAGTTCTTC
TRBJ2-1 TRBV5-1 . TRBD2 CASSRTSGYNEQFF TGCGCCAGCAGCCGGACTAGCGGTTACAATGAGCAGTTCTTC
TRBJ2-1 TRBV25-1 . . CASSGRLLDEQFF TGTGCCAGCAGTGGGAGGCTGTTGGATGAGCAGTTCTTC
TRBJ2-7 TRBV28 . TRBD2 CASRDSGSDYEQYF TGTGCCAGCAGGGATAGCGGGAGCGATTACGAGCAGTACTTC
TRBJ1-1 TRBV19 . TRBD1 CASSIPQGASEAFF TGTGCCAGTAGTATTCCACAGGGGGCAAGTGAAGCTTTCTTT
TRBJ2-3 TRBV9 . . CASSVGTLGTDTQYF TGTGCCAGCAGCGTAGGGACATTAGGCACAGATACGCAGTATTTT
TRBJ2-3 TRBV9 . . CASSVVEDTQYF TGTGCCAGCAGCGTAGTGGAGGATACGCAGTATTTT
TRBJ2-3 TRBV7-3 . . CASSSGLSSTDTQYF TGTGCCAGCAGCTCGGGACTTTCTAGCACAGATACGCAGTATTTT
TRBJ2-7 TRBV6-1 . . CASSEGRGSYEQYF TGTGCCAGCAGTGAAGGGCGAGGCAGCTACGAGCAGTACTTC
TRBJ2-5 TRBV10-3 . TRBD2 CAISVTSGTQETQYF TGTGCCATCAGCGTGACTAGCGGTACTCAAGAGACCCAGTACTTC
TRBJ1-1 TRBV27 . . CASSYWGGTEAFF TGTGCCAGCAGTTATTGGGGGGGCACTGAAGCTTTCTTT
TRBJ2-7 TRBV30 few TRBD2 CACLTGGPPYEQYF TGTGCCTGTCTCACGGGGGGGCCCCCCTACGAGCAGTACTTC
TRBJ1-2 TRBV27 few TRBD1 CASSLEGATNYGYTF TGTGCCAGCAGTTTGGAGGGGGCAACTAACTATGGCTACACCTTC
TRBJ2-7 TRBV5-1 . TRBD1 CASSAGGPYEQYF TGCGCCAGCAGCGCAGGGGGACCCTACGAGCAGTACTTC
TRBJ2-7 TRBV7-8 . TRBD1 CASSGRDRGSYEQYF TGTGCCAGCAGCGGCCGGGACAGGGGTTCCTACGAGCAGTACTTC
TRBJ2-7 TRBV7-6 few . CASSLEGVSYEQYF TGTGCCAGCAGCTTGGAGGGAGTCTCCTACGAGCAGTACTTC
TRBJ2-2 TRBV10-3 . TRBD1 CAIRDRELTGELFF TGTGCCATCAGGGACAGGGAATTGACCGGGGAGCTGTTTTTT
TRBJ2-7 TRBV27 . TRBD1 CASSLRGTGFHEQYF TGTGCCAGCAGTTTACGAGGGACAGGGTTCCACGAGCAGTACTTC
TRBJ1-4 TRBV5-1 . . CASSLAFEKLFF TGCGCCAGCAGCTTGGCCTTTGAAAAACTGTTTTTT
TRBJ1-4 TRBV19 once . CASKSRQDHRGEKLFF TGTGCCAGTAAATCCCGGCAGGACCATCGGGGTGAAAAACTGTTTTTT
TRBJ2-7 TRBV7-2 . . CASSFSTEQYF TGTGCCAGCAGCTTTAGCACCGAGCAGTACTTC
TRBJ2-3 TRBV7-2 . . CASSLVGTRLSTDTQYF TGTGCCAGCAGCTTAGTGGGTACCAGGCTAAGCACAGATACGCAGTATTTT
TRBJ2-7 TRBV2 few TRBD2 CAGCDCRTSSTYEQYF TGTGCCGGCTGCGACTGTAGGACTAGCTCGACCTACGAGCAGTACTTC
TRBJ1-5 TRBV27 . TRBD1 CASSLSGWAGGGQPQHF TGTGCCAGCAGTTTATCGGGTTGGGCAGGGGGAGGTCAGCCCCAGCATTTT
TRBJ1-5 TRBV7-2 few TRBD1 CASSSQTGGLGNQPQHF TGTGCCAGCAGCTCCCAAACAGGGGGTCTGGGTAATCAGCCCCAGCATTTT
TRBJ1-5 TRBV27 . . CASSSQLDRVERPQHF TGTGCCAGCAGTAGCCAACTTGACAGAGTTGAACGGCCCCAGCATTTT
TRBJ2-1 TRBV6-5 once . CASRIQGTIYNEQFF TGTGCCAGCAGGATACAGGGCACAATTTACAATGAGCAGTTCTTC
TRBJ2-7 TRBV7-9 . TRBD1 CASSLDPGQGLNEQYF TGTGCCAGCAGCTTAGACCCGGGACAGGGTTTGAACGAGCAGTACTTC
TRBJ2-3 TRBV10-3 . TRBD2 CAISDQKTGLAGGDTQYF TGTGCCATCAGTGACCAGAAAACCGGACTAGCGGGGGGGGATACGCAGTATTTT
TRBJ2-1 TRBV10-3 . TRBD2 CAISDRGGTSGSSEQFF TGTGCCATCAGTGACCGGGGGGGGACTAGCGGGAGTAGTGAGCAGTTCTTC
TRBJ2-7 TRBV7-2 . . CASSWAGGREYEQYF TGTGCCAGCAGCTGGGCTGGGGGCAGGGAATACGAGCAGTACTTC
TRBJ1-1 TRBV30 once . CAWTREVNTEAFF TGTGCCTGGACGCGGGAGGTAAACACTGAAGCTTTCTTT
TRBJ2-2 TRBV7-8 . TRBD1 CATDRDRAGELFF TGTGCCACAGACCGGGACAGGGCCGGGGAGCTGTTTTTT
TRBJ2-5 TRBV30 . . CACRGVEETQYF TGTGCCTGCCGAGGTGTGGAGGAGACCCAGTACTTC
TRBJ2-5 TRBV14 . TRBD1 CASSQDRQGPSPTYF TGTGCCAGCAGCCAAGACCGACAGGGTCCGAGCCCTACTTACTTC
TRBJ1-5 TRBV6-5 . TRBD1 CASSYSNRGGQPQHF TGTGCCAGCAGTTATTCTAACAGGGGGGGTCAGCCCCAGCATTTT
TRBJ1-1 TRBV29-1 few TRBD1 CSVARDSSLPATEAFF TGCAGCGTCGCCCGGGACAGTAGTCTTCCAGCCACTGAAGCTTTCTTT
TRBJ1-2 TRBV5-6 once TRBD1 CASSPSDRDYYGYTF TGTGCCAGCAGCCCCTCGGACAGGGACTACTATGGCTACACCTTC
TRBJ2-7 TRBV18 . . CASSRQGRDSYEQYF TGTGCCAGCTCCCGTCAGGGAAGGGACTCCTACGAGCAGTACTTC
TRBJ2-7 TRBV28 few TRBD2 CASKEVRGYEQYF TGTGCCAGCAAAGAAGTGCGGGGGTACGAGCAGTACTTC
TRBJ1-5 TRBV19 . . CASSIDLMGGQPQHF TGTGCCAGTAGTATAGATCTCATGGGAGGTCAGCCCCAGCATTTT
TRBJ2-5 TRBV11-2 once TRBD1 CASSFDRGQETQYF TGTGCCAGCAGCTTTGACAGGGGGCAAGAGACCCAGTACTTC
TRBJ2-5 TRBV6-6 . TRBD2 CASSRAGTSGKETQYF TGTGCCAGCAGTCGCGCCGGGACTAGCGGCAAAGAGACCCAGTACTTC
TRBJ2-1 TRBV10-2 . TRBD1 CASSYRGRGSYNEQFF TGCGCCAGCAGCTACAGGGGTCGGGGCTCCTACAATGAGCAGTTCTTC
TRBJ1-2 TRBV28 . TRBD1 CASSSPGTGGVGGYTF TGTGCCAGCAGTTCCCCCGGGACAGGGGGCGTCGGTGGCTACACCTTC
TRBJ2-1 TRBV7-3 . TRBD2 CASSLTALAGGKNEQFF TGTGCCAGCAGCTTAACGGCCCTAGCGGGAGGAAAGAATGAGCAGTTCTTC
TRBJ1-5 TRBV6-1 . . CASTAGGSNQPQHF TGTGCCAGCACCGCGGGGGGTAGTAATCAGCCCCAGCATTTT